A selection of T cell receptor beta chains follows, all from one sample in a study of immune evolution from preneoplasia to lung adenocarcinoma. Assay used: immunoSEQ multiplex PCR; TCRdb lists only in-frame clones, some missing. The sample yields thousands of clones, about 80% seen once. The source material was FFPE invasive lung adenocarcinoma tissue. The receptors shown here come from a person between 45 and 75 years old with lung adenocarcinoma. Both conserved end residues are part of each CDR3. The D gene is left open where the match is weak. Some rows have no size entry. The others give once, few or many, or a class for an expanded clone.

TRBJ2-1,TRBD1,TRBV11-3,-,CASSLDHRGYNEQFF,TGTGCCAGCAGCTTAGATCACAGGGGCTACAATGAGCAGTTCTTC
TRBJ2-1,-,TRBV27,-,CASSPALLSYNEQFF,TGTGCCAGCAGCCCCGCCCTCCTCTCCTACAATGAGCAGTTCTTC
TRBJ1-1,-,TRBV23-1,-,CASSWWLGTEAFF,TGCGCCAGCAGTTGGTGGTTGGGGACTGAAGCTTTCTTT
TRBJ1-1,-,TRBV27,-,CASSLQGYTEAFF,TGTGCCAGCAGTCTACAGGGTTACACTGAAGCTTTCTTT
TRBJ2-1,TRBD2,TRBV6-5,-,CASSSVAGGYNEQFF,TGTGCCAGCAGTTCAGTAGCGGGGGGCTACAATGAGCAGTTCTTC
TRBJ2-2,-,TRBV30,-,CAWSVYVNTGELFF,TGTGCCTGGAGTGTATACGTGAACACCGGGGAGCTGTTTTTT
TRBJ2-3,-,TRBV13,-,CASSRTDTQYF,TGTGCCAGCAGCCGGACAGATACGCAGTATTTT
TRBJ1-2,-,TRBV19,-,CASRGVGGFYGYTF,TGTGCCAGTAGAGGGGTTGGCGGGTTCTATGGCTACACCTTC
TRBJ2-2,-,TRBV4-1,-,CASSQDGPNTGELFF,TGCGCCAGCAGCCAAGATGGCCCTAACACCGGGGAGCTGTTTTTT
TRBJ2-7,-,TRBV5-1,-,CASSSEGGYEQYF,TGCGCCAGCTCCTCCGAGGGGGGCTACGAGCAGTACTTC
TRBJ2-2,-,TRBV7-3,-,CASSFNTGELFF,TGTGCCAGCAGCTTTAACACCGGGGAGCTGTTTTTT
TRBJ2-7,-,TRBV4-1,-,CASSQVLDGTGQSYEQYF,TGCGCCAGCAGCCAAGTTCTAGATGGAACAGGCCAATCCTACGAGCAGTACTTC
TRBJ2-3,TRBD1,TRBV7-8,-,CASSFGTGRADTQYF,TGTGCCAGCAGCTTCGGGACAGGGAGGGCAGATACGCAGTATTTT
TRBJ2-1,TRBD2,TRBV7-8,-,CASSLIPPSGSYNEQFF,TGTGCCAGCAGCTTAATTCCCCCTAGCGGTTCCTACAATGAGCAGTTCTTC
TRBJ2-3,-,TRBV4-2,few,CASSQDRRITDTQYF,TGTGCCAGCAGCCAAGATCGTCGCATCACAGATACGCAGTATTTT
TRBJ1-2,TRBD1,TRBV6-5,-,CASSYPGQGAWGYTF,TGTGCCAGCAGTTACCCCGGACAGGGGGCATGGGGCTACACCTTC
TRBJ2-7,-,TRBV6-5,-,CASSRDINRYEQYF,TGTGCCAGCAGCCGAGACATCAATCGCTACGAGCAGTACTTC
TRBJ1-1,TRBD1,TRBV7-9,-,CASSSPPEGAMNTEAFF,TGTGCCAGCAGCTCCCCGCCCGAGGGGGCGATGAACACTGAAGCTTTCTTT
TRBJ2-2,TRBD1,TRBV13,-,CASTTGKNTGELFF,TGTGCCAGCACGACAGGGAAGAACACCGGGGAGCTGTTTTTT
TRBJ2-1,TRBD2,TRBV5-1,once,CATRAGGGPDEQFF,TGCGCCACCAGAGCGGGAGGGGGTCCCGATGAGCAGTTCTTC
TRBJ2-2,-,TRBV4-1,-,CASSRARTGELFF,TGCGCCAGCAGCCGCGCTCGGACAGGGGAGCTGTTTTTT
TRBJ2-3,TRBD1,TRBV2,-,CASTSGQFLSTDTQYF,TGTGCCAGCACGTCGGGACAGTTCCTTAGCACAGATACGCAGTATTTT
TRBJ2-2,-,TRBV25-1,-,CASSEFNGGELFF,TGTGCCAGCAGTGAATTTAACGGCGGGGAGCTGTTTTTT
TRBJ2-3,TRBD2,TRBV28,-,CASSLIYGGSPDTQYF,TGTGCCAGCAGTTTGATTTACGGGGGGAGCCCAGATACGCAGTATTTT
TRBJ1-5,-,TRBV6-6,-,CATASGGPNQPQHF,TGTGCCACTGCGTCGGGGGGGCCCAATCAGCCCCAGCATTTT
TRBJ2-3,-,TRBV9,-,CASSPIGGDTQYF,TGTGCCAGCAGCCCCATTGGGGGAGATACGCAGTATTTT
TRBJ2-3,-,TRBV6-4,-,CASSEGGSPTDTQYF,TGTGCCAGCAGTGAGGGCGGCAGCCCCACAGATACGCAGTATTTT
TRBJ2-7,-,TRBV2,-,CASSVVSGVQYF,TGTGCCAGCAGTGTGGTATCGGGGGTTCAGTACTTC
TRBJ2-7,-,TRBV4-2,-,CASVHLRVTGGPTRGEQYF,TGTGCCAGCGTGCATCTGAGGGTAACGGGAGGCCCCACCAGGGGCGAGCAGTACTTC